This is a list of T cell receptor beta chains from one sample in a study of shared clonotypes between healthy human individuals. TCRdb's copy holds only in-frame clones and misses some; the assay was immunoSEQ multiplex PCR. The sample lists about 2.3 million clones, roughly 92% occurring once. The material sequenced was naive CD4+ T cells from PBMCs. All receptors derive from a man younger than 35 in good health. Some clones in this sample may be carry-over from other donors' samples. Each CDR3 is given without its conserved first and last residue.

V gene: TRBV2; J gene: TRBJ2-7; CDR3 protein: ASRGTVPYEQY
V gene: TRBV7-3; J gene: TRBJ2-3; CDR3 protein: ASSLRVADTQY
V gene: TRBV5-1; J gene: TRBJ2-1; CDR3 protein: ASSPGTSGSNEQF
V gene: TRBV4-2; J gene: TRBJ1-1; CDR3 protein: ASSQEVGGTEAF
V gene: TRBV7-2; J gene: TRBJ2-3; CDR3 protein: ASGVAVESTDTQY
V gene: TRBV28; J gene: TRBJ2-7; CDR3 protein: ASRPDSTAPYEQY
V gene: TRBV7-6; J gene: TRBJ1-1; CDR3 protein: ASSSTRQSGEAF
V gene: TRBV4-2; J gene: TRBJ1-3; CDR3 protein: ASSDSGNTIY
V gene: TRBV30; J gene: TRBJ2-5; CDR3 protein: AWSMGGSQETQY
V gene: TRBV2; J gene: TRBJ2-1; CDR3 protein: ASSDSASGSYEQF
V gene: TRBV18; J gene: TRBJ2-7; CDR3 protein: ASSILPSGRAENEQY
V gene: TRBV5-4; J gene: TRBJ1-4; CDR3 protein: ASSVTGATNEKLF
V gene: TRBV6-6; J gene: TRBJ2-2; CDR3 protein: ASSHWTSPGELF
V gene: TRBV29-1; J gene: TRBJ1-2; CDR3 protein: SGRDSNYGYT
V gene: TRBV19; J gene: TRBJ2-2; CDR3 protein: ASTNIRGTGNTGELF
V gene: TRBV7-2; J gene: TRBJ2-4; CDR3 protein: ASSANRGVGAKNIQY
V gene: TRBV11-1; J gene: TRBJ2-1; CDR3 protein: ASSKGLASYNEQF
V gene: TRBV7-9; J gene: TRBJ1-1; CDR3 protein: ASSPTGYEAF
V gene: TRBV7-2; J gene: TRBJ1-5; CDR3 protein: ASSLGPAGGNQPQH
V gene: TRBV6-5; J gene: TRBJ2-5; CDR3 protein: ASSYGLAWETQY
V gene: TRBV5-1; J gene: TRBJ2-7; CDR3 protein: ASSLISSRSSYEQY
V gene: TRBV28; J gene: TRBJ1-1; CDR3 protein: ASSFSEPEAF
V gene: TRBV19; J gene: TRBJ2-1; CDR3 protein: ASKLQAGEQF
V gene: TRBV9; J gene: TRBJ1-2; CDR3 protein: ASSGTGQGNYGYT
V gene: TRBV10-3; J gene: TRBJ1-3; CDR3 protein: AISSPDGAEAGNTIY
V gene: TRBV6-6; J gene: TRBJ2-7; CDR3 protein: ASNSRQGAPYEQY
V gene: TRBV9; J gene: TRBJ2-5; CDR3 protein: ASSPGQGQETQY
V gene: TRBV5-1; J gene: TRBJ2-3; CDR3 protein: ASSEILGTDTQY
V gene: TRBV29-1; J gene: TRBJ2-1; CDR3 protein: SVLGTSVSYNEQF
V gene: TRBV6-5; J gene: TRBJ2-5; CDR3 protein: ASSSRPETQY
V gene: TRBV7-9; J gene: TRBJ1-5; CDR3 protein: ASSLAGYQPQH
V gene: TRBV28; J gene: TRBJ2-2; CDR3 protein: ASRHPGTGELF
V gene: TRBV28; J gene: TRBJ1-3; CDR3 protein: ASSSANTIY
V gene: TRBV5-1; J gene: TRBJ1-4; CDR3 protein: ASSSATGSREKLF
V gene: TRBV5-4; J gene: TRBJ2-6; CDR3 protein: ASRLDLSGANVLT
V gene: TRBV10-3; J gene: TRBJ2-7; CDR3 protein: AISRQGNEQY
V gene: TRBV5-4; J gene: TRBJ2-1; CDR3 protein: ASSSPSEGEEQF
V gene: TRBV29-1; J gene: TRBJ2-2; CDR3 protein: SSSQGADGELF
V gene: TRBV7-2; J gene: TRBJ1-5; CDR3 protein: ASSPTGGYQPQH
V gene: TRBV5-1; J gene: TRBJ2-3; CDR3 protein: ASSLSGSDTQY
V gene: TRBV19; J gene: TRBJ2-2; CDR3 protein: ASRPGLAGGNTGELF
V gene: TRBV5-1; J gene: TRBJ1-1; CDR3 protein: ASSLAVGENTEAF
V gene: TRBV6-1; J gene: TRBJ2-7; CDR3 protein: ASSERASYYEQY
V gene: TRBV19; J gene: TRBJ2-2; CDR3 protein: ASKRDRGFAGELF
V gene: TRBV7-3; J gene: TRBJ2-7; CDR3 protein: ASSLTSGPYEQY
V gene: TRBV14; J gene: TRBJ2-5; CDR3 protein: ASSQGLGQVPETQY
V gene: TRBV2; J gene: TRBJ1-1; CDR3 protein: ASRTTGNTEAF
V gene: TRBV30; J gene: TRBJ1-4; CDR3 protein: AWSAGTTSSVNEKLF
V gene: TRBV14; J gene: TRBJ2-7; CDR3 protein: ASSLGAPYEQY
V gene: TRBV15; J gene: TRBJ2-7; CDR3 protein: ATSRNPGQSPYEQY
V gene: TRBV11-2; J gene: TRBJ2-1; CDR3 protein: ASSILGRAPYNEQF